Listed below are T cell receptor beta chains from one sample, sequenced in a study of blood T cell repertoires in COVID-19. Measured with immunoSEQ multiplex PCR; TCRdb has only the in-frame clones, and not every one. The profile shows roughly 150,000 clones, more than 75% of them singletons. Sample: peripheral blood. The receptor source for this set is a man aged 55 to 70 with acute or convalescent COVID-19. Both conserved end residues are part of each CDR3. A D gene is named only where the DNA matches it firmly. For some rows the clone size is stated as once, few or many, or as a class when expanded; others skip it.

J gene | V gene | D gene | clone size | CDR3 protein | CDR3 DNA
TRBJ1-1 | TRBV12-5 | TRBD1 | NA | CASGFSSGGNTEAFF | TGTGCTAGTGGTTTTTCTTCAGGGGGCAACACTGAAGCTTTCTTT
TRBJ2-1 | TRBV11-2 | TRBD1 | NA | CASSKQGVQGNEQFF | TGTGCCAGCAGCAAACAGGGGGTTCAGGGGAATGAGCAGTTCTTC
TRBJ2-5 | TRBV29-1 | NA | NA | CSATGQIQETQYF | TGCAGCGCCACGGGACAAATACAAGAGACCCAGTACTTC
TRBJ1-5 | TRBV27 | TRBD1 | NA | CASGQGGAGGNQPQHF | TGTGCCAGCGGGCAAGGGGGCGCAGGTGGCAATCAGCCCCAGCATTTT
TRBJ2-7 | TRBV29-1 | TRBD2 | NA | CSVAGTSGLFEQYF | TGCAGCGTTGCCGGGACTAGCGGGTTATTCGAGCAGTACTTC
TRBJ2-1 | TRBV7-9 | NA | NA | CASSLASGFMYNEQFF | TGTGCCAGCAGCTTAGCATCCGGGTTTATGTACAATGAGCAGTTCTTC
TRBJ1-2 | TRBV23-1 | NA | once | CASSILADRGDYGYTF | TGCGCCAGCAGCATTTTGGCGGACAGAGGGGACTATGGCTACACCTTC
TRBJ2-1 | TRBV2 | NA | NA | CASSDGLASYNEQFF | TGTGCCAGCAGTGATGGGCTAGCCAGTTACAATGAGCAGTTCTTC
TRBJ2-7 | TRBV27 | TRBD1 | NA | CASSLDREYEQYF | TGTGCCAGCAGTTTAGACAGGGAATACGAGCAGTACTTC
TRBJ2-7 | TRBV10-3 | TRBD2 | NA | CATTGTSDGEQYF | TGTGCCACTACCGGGACTAGCGATGGCGAGCAGTACTTC
TRBJ2-1 | TRBV6-4 | TRBD2 | NA | CASSRLAGGEQFF | TGTGCCAGCAGCCGACTAGCGGGAGGTGAGCAGTTCTTC